The present entry profiles one T cell receptor (beta chain) with its context. The repertoire came from unfractionated whole blood and reflected all unsorted peripheral T cells. Looked up from germline, CDR1 is SQVTM and CDR2 is ANQGSEA. V shed 4 bases and J shed 6 bases, with 12 bases lying between them. This CDR3 contains 13 residues. These data belong to a study of HIV-infected patients and healthy controls. Reverse transcription used about 500 ng RNA and constant-region primers for alpha and beta. Using multiplexing indices, alpha and beta chain libraries were generated apart by chain-specific third strand synthesis. Ligation attached cDNA to a 5' RACE adapter that carried a random hexamer and SP2 site. Each CDR3 protein gets one entry after TCRdb re-called the 5' RACE reads with MiXCR. The sample records more than 5,500 distinct CDR3 sequences, about a tenth being singletons.

The origin of this receptor is an adult with HIV infection. The material was blood, obtained before antiretroviral therapy. This chain connects TRBV29-1 to TRBJ1-4; D remains unclear. CDR3: CSVVEGSHEKLFF. For the CDR3, the DNA is TGCAGCGTTGTAGAAGGGTCACATGAAAAACTGTTTTTT. The variable domain in full, with the rest retrieved from reference TRBV29-1 and TRBJ1-4, is SAVISQKPSRDICQRGTSLTIQCQVDSQVTMMFWYRQQPGQSLTLIATANQGSEATYESGFVIDKFPISRPNLTFSTLTVSNMSPEDSSIYLCSVVEGSHEKLFFGSGTQLSVL.